The 19 T cell receptor beta chains given below trace back to one sample, sequenced in a study of T cells in Graves' hyperthyroidism and ophthalmopathy. RNA transcripts were the template for amplifying TCR beta CDR3 regions. RT-PCR in the first round (using the HTBI primer set) targeted the TCR CDR3. TCRdb re-derived calls from the multiplex PCR reads in MiXCR, one entry per CDR3 protein. The repertoire holds 340,000 or so distinct CDR3 sequences, with under 25% as singletons. Sequenced sample: blood. The receptors were sampled from a woman aged 45-59 years with Graves' hyperthyroidism.

This clonotype was counted at least ten times. This chain uses TRBV18 with TRBJ1-1; maybe TRBD1 (5 bases). The CDR3 length is 14 residues. V gave up 2 bases and J gave up 4 bases, with 11 bases separating them. The germline V gene has CDR1 KGHSH and CDR2 LQKENI. CDR3 sequence: CASSPSWGGTEAFF. CDR3 DNA: TGTGCCAGCTCACCATCATGGGGGGGCACTGAAGCTTTCTTT.

The CDR3 loop reads CASSSSRTSGYNEQFF. The CDR3 DNA follows: TGTGCCAGCAGCTCATCCAGGACTAGCGGTTACAATGAGCAGTTCTTC. The V gene is TRBV7-3, the J gene TRBJ2-1; 10 positions agree with TRBD2. V lost 4 bases to trimming and J lost 4 bases; unmatched junction nucleotides: 7. This CDR3 is 16 amino acids long. Per germline, CDR1 SGHTA and CDR2 FQGTGA.

This clonotype was found a few times. The chain's CDR3 is CASSVESRPNYGYTF. CDR3 nucleotides: TGTGCCAGCAGTGTAGAAAGCCGTCCGAACTATGGCTACACCTTC. J is TRBJ1-2 and V is TRBV6-1, with unresolved D. This CDR3 has 15 amino acids. Trimming pared 4 bases from V and 2 bases from J, leaving 14 bases between. Germline loops: CDR1 MNHNS, CDR2 SASEGT.

The chain carries TRBV9 and TRBJ1-5; D remains ambiguous. CDR1 and CDR2 (germline): SGDLS, YYNGEE. The CDR3 spans 14 residues. Trimming shortened V by 3 bases and J by 0 bases, and 7 bases separated the two germline ends. The CDR3 nucleotides are TGTGCCAGCAGCGCACTGGATAGCAATCAGCCCCAGCATTTT. Protein: CASSALDSNQPQHF.

This clonotype has ten or more counts. The chain links TRBV5-6 to TRBJ2-7; weak D call: TRBD2 (7 bases). The germline gives CDR1 SGHDT, CDR2 YYEEEE. The CDR3 totals 15 residues. V lost 4 bases and J lost 2, with 16 bases in between. The CDR3 loop reads CASSLGAGATYEQYF. The DNA of the CDR3 is TGTGCCAGCAGCCTGGGGGCGGGAGCCACCTACGAGCAGTACTTC.

Ten or more counts support this clonotype. CDR3 bases: TGTGCCAGCAGTTTAATCAATTCACCCCTCCACTTT. Its protein is CASSLINSPLHF. The V call is TRBV28, the J call TRBJ1-6; D is unclear. Trimming shortened V by 2 bases and J by 7 bases, and 3 bases separated the two germline ends. Germline V gene data show CDR1 as MDHEN and CDR2 as SYDVKM. This CDR3 contains 12 residues.

This clonotype was detected a few times. The genes are TRBV30 and TRBJ1-4, with D tentatively TRBD1 (5 bases). The germline V gene encodes CDR1 GTSNPN and CDR2 SVGIG (reference sequence). The CDR3 spans 15 residues. Between the trimmed V and J ends, which lost 2 bases and 5 bases, there was a span of 15 bases. CDR3: CAWSLPGPWNEKLFF. The DNA for the CDR3 is TGTGCCTGGAGTCTTCCGGGACCTTGGAATGAAAAACTGTTTTTT. Together with reference TRBV30 and TRBJ1-4, the CDR3 gives the full variable domain: SQTIHQWPATLVQPVGSPLSLECTVEGTSNPNLYWYRQAAGRGLQLLFYSVGIGQISSEVPQNLSASRPQDRQFILSSKKLLLSDSGFYLCAWSLPGPWNEKLFFGSGTQLSVL.

This clonotype was picked up many times. The J gene is TRBJ2-7, the V gene TRBV28; TRBD1 matches 9 bases. The CDR3 is made up of 15 amino acids. The germline V gene has CDR1 MDHEN and CDR2 SYDVKM. V shed 4 bases and J 5 bases; nucleotides not matched to a gene: 9. CDR3 sequence (DNA): TGTGCCAGCAGTTCCTCCGGGACAGGGACAAACGAGCAGTACTTC. This translates into CASSSSGTGTNEQYF.

A few counts support this clonotype. This chain joins TRBV6-1 and TRBJ1-4; no definite D call. Trimming took off 6 bases at V and 7 bases at J, with 15 bases between the two ends. This CDR3 comprises 14 residues. Germline CDR1 reads MNHNS; CDR2 reads SASEGT. The CDR3 sequence: CASRPSWAGEKLFF. The DNA for the CDR3 is TGTGCCAGCAGACCGTCATGGGCTGGTGAAAAACTGTTTTTT.

CDR3 amino acids: CASQGAGGIYNEQFF. As DNA, the CDR3 is TGTGCCAGTCAGGGAGCGGGGGGTATCTACAATGAGCAGTTCTTC. The V call is TRBV2, the J call TRBJ2-1, with 9 bases lining up with TRBD2. Per the germline V gene, CDR1 is SNHLY and CDR2 is FYNNEI. V lost 9 bases to trimming and J lost 3 bases; unmatched junction nucleotides: 9. The CDR3 has 15 amino acids.

Concerning this clonotype itself: At one end, the junction sequence differs from germline, possibly due to a read error. The CDR3 bases are TGTGCCAACAGCTTAAGCGGGGGCAACAATGAGCAGTTCTTC. It specifies CANSLSGGNNEQFF. The V gene is TRBV7-3, the J gene TRBJ2-1, with 8 nucleotides matching TRBD2. Germline assignment: CDR1 SGHTA and CDR2 FQGTGA. This CDR3 spans 14 amino acids.

This clonotype was counted at least ten times. V and J are TRBV7-9 and TRBJ2-3, with TRBD2 as a possible D gene (5 bases). In germline, CDR1 is SEHNR, CDR2 FQNEAQ (reference sequence). V was cut by 3 bases and J by 2 bases, with 9 bases left in between. The CDR3 runs 14 residues. CDR3 residues: CASSFQRDTDTQYF. CDR3 nucleotides: TGTGCCAGCAGCTTTCAGAGGGACACAGATACGCAGTATTTT.

The chain combines TRBV18 with TRBJ2-7, with 7 bases that match TRBD1. The CDR3 totals 18 residues. Germline trimming cut 3 bases from V and 6 bases from J; bases unmatched to any gene: 20. The V gene's germline CDR1 is KGHSH and CDR2 LQKENI. DNA for the CDR3: TGTGCCAGCTCACCCACTTTCCCCGGACAGGACCGATTAGGCGAGCAGTACTTC. Encoded protein: CASSPTFPGQDRLGEQYF.

This chain joins TRBV10-3 and TRBJ1-1; no clear D gene. V lost 2 bases, J lost 2 bases, and 9 bases lay in between. CDR3 size: 14 residues. Germline V gives CDR1 ENHRY, CDR2 SYGVKD. This CDR3 reads CAISERDFNTEAFF. CDR3 sequence (DNA): TGTGCCATCAGTGAGAGGGATTTTAACACTGAAGCTTTCTTT.

This clonotype was observed many times. The V and J genes are TRBV12-3 or TRBV12-4 and TRBJ2-3, with 7 bases identical to TRBD1. With V trimmed by 5 bases and J by 9 bases, 5 bases remained unmatched. CDR3 length equals 12 residues. The CDR3 region has the DNA TGTGCCAGCAGTCCGACAGGGTGGACGCAGTATTTT. Its protein product is CASSPTGWTQYF.

At least ten counts were recorded for this clonotype. The chain combines TRBV28 with TRBJ1-5, with D tentatively TRBD1 (5 bases). Germline V gene sequence: CDR1 MDHEN, CDR2 SYDVKM. Trimming took off 8 bases at V and 3 bases at J, with 14 bases between the two ends. The CDR3 has 14 amino acids. DNA for the CDR3: TGTGCCAGCGTCCGTGGGGGGTCCAATCAGCCCCAGCATTTT. Its translation: CASVRGGSNQPQHF.

This clonotype was seen more than once but under ten times. The chain is built from TRBV28 and TRBJ2-7; D gene uncertain. Looked up from germline, CDR1 is MDHEN and CDR2 is SYDVKM. The CDR3 length is 15 residues. Deletions cut 3 bases from V and 8 bases from J, with 20 bases between. The CDR3 reads CASSLGTIKAKKQYF. The CDR3 region has the DNA TGTGCCAGCAGTTTGGGAACGATAAAGGCGAAGAAGCAGTACTTC.

This clonotype was detected many times. The chain uses TRBV11-2 and TRBJ1-5; D remains unclear. The V gene's germline CDR1 is SGHAT and CDR2 FQNNGV. The CDR3 covers 15 residues. Trimming removed 1 base at V and 0 bases at J, with 7 bases between. CDR3 sequence (DNA): TGTGCCAGCAGCTTAGCCACAGATAGCAATCAGCCCCAGCATTTT. Protein: CASSLATDSNQPQHF.

This clonotype was recorded at least ten times. The CDR3 DNA reads TGTGCCATCTCAAGACGGTGGGGGGGGAATGAGCAGTTCTTC. It codes for CAISRRWGGNEQFF. The rearrangement joins TRBV6-1 to TRBJ2-1; 7 positions agree with TRBD2. With 10 bases clipped from V and 7 bases from J, the junction kept 13 bases outside the gene matches. From germline, CDR1 is MNHNS and CDR2 SASEGT. The CDR3 length is 14 residues.